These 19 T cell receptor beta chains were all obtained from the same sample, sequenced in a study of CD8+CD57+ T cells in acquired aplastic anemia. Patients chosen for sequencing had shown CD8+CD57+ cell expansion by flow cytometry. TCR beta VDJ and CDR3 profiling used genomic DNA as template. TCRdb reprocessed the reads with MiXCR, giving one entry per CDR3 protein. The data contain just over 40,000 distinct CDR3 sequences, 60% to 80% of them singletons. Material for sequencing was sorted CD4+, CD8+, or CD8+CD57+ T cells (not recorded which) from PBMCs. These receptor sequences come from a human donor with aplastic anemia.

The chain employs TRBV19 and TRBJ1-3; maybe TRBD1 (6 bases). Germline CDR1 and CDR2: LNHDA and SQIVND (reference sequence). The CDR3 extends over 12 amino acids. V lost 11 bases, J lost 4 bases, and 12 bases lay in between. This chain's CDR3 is CAAGGSGNTIYF. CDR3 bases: TGTGCCGCCGGGGGCAGCGGAAACACCATATATTTT.

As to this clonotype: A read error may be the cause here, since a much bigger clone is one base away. The CDR3 nucleotides are TGTGCCAGCAGTCTGACCGGGGCAGTTAATCAGCCCCAGCATTTT. This encodes CASSLTGAVNQPQHF. The V call is TRBV12-3 or TRBV12-4, the J call TRBJ1-5; D is possibly TRBD1 (5 bases). There are 15 residues in the CDR3. Trimming pared 5 bases from V and 4 bases from J, leaving 15 bases between.

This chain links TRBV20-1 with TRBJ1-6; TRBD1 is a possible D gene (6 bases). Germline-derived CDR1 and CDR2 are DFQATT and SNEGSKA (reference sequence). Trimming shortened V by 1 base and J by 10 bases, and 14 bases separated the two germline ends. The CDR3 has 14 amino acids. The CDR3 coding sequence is TGCAGTGCTAGAGCCACAGGGAACCAATCACCCCTCCACTTT. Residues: CSARATGNQSPLHF.

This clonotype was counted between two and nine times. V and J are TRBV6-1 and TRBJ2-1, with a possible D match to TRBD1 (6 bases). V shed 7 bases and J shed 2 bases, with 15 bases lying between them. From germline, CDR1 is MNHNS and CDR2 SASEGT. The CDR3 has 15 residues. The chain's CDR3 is CASTTGQHPYNEQFF. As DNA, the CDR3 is TGTGCCAGCACGACCGGACAGCACCCCTACAATGAGCAGTTCTTC.

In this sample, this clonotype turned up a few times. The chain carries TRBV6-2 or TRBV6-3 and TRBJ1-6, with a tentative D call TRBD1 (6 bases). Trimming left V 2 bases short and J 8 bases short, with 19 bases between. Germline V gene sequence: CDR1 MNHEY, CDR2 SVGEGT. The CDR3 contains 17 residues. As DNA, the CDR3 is TGTGCCAGCAGTTACCCCCCTGGGGGCCTCTTAGATTCACCCCTCCACTTT. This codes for CASSYPPGGLLDSPLHF.

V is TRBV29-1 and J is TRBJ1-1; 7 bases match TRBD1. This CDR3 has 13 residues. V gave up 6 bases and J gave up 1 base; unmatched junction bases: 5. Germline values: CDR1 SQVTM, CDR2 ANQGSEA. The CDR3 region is CSVDRQGNTEAFF. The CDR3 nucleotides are TGCAGCGTGGATCGACAGGGGAACACTGAAGCTTTCTTT.

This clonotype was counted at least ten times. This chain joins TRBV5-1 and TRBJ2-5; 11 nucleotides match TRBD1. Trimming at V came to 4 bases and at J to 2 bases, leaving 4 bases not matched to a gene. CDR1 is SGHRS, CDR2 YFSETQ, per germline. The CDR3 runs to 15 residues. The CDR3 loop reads CASSVGDRGQETQYF. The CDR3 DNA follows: TGCGCCAGCAGCGTAGGGGACAGGGGGCAAGAGACCCAGTACTTC.

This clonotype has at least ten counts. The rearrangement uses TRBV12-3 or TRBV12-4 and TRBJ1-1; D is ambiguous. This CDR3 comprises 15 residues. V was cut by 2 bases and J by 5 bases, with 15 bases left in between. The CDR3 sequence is CASSLSSRILTEAFF. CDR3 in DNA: TGTGCCAGCAGTTTAAGTAGCAGGATATTAACTGAAGCTTTCTTT.

In DNA form, the CDR3 reads TGTGCCAGTGGGGTGGTGGGAGAGACCCAGTACTTC. Translation: CASGVVGETQYF. The V and J genes are TRBV2 and TRBJ2-5; no definite D call. The V gene's germline CDR1 is SNHLY and CDR2 FYNNEI. CDR3 length: 12 amino acids. V lost 9 bases and J 4 bases, leaving 12 bases between the germline ends.

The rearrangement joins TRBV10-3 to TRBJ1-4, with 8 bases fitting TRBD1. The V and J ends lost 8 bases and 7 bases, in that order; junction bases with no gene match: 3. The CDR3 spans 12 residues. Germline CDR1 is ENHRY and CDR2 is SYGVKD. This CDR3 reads CAIGQGAEKLFF. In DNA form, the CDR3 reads TGTGCCATCGGACAGGGAGCTGAAAAACTGTTTTTT.

The CDR3 sequence: CATSGRVALNEQFF. The CDR3 bases are TGTGCCACCAGTGGGCGAGTGGCCCTCAATGAGCAGTTCTTC. This chain links TRBV24-1 with TRBJ2-1; D call uncertain. Germline V lookup: CDR1 KGHDR, CDR2 SFDVKD. V was pared by 5 bases and J by 6 bases, with 13 bases between. CDR3 length: 14 residues.

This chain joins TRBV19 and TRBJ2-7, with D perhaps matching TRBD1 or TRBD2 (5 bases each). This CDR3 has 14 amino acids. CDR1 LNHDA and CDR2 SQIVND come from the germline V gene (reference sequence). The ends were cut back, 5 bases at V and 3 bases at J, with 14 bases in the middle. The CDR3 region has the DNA TGTGCCAGTAGTCCGCCGGGACCGAACTACGAGCAGTACTTC. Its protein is CASSPPGPNYEQYF.

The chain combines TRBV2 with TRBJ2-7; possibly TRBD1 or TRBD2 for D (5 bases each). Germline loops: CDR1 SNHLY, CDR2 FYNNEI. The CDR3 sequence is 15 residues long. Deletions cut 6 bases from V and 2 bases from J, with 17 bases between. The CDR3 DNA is TGTGCCAGCAGCGGGACCGGGACCAGCACCTACGAGCAGTACTTC. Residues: CASSGTGTSTYEQYF.

The CDR3 spells CSATTGTAYEQYF. Here the CDR3 DNA reads TGCAGTGCCACAACCGGGACAGCCTACGAGCAGTACTTC. The chain is built from TRBV20-1 and TRBJ2-7; TRBD1 matches 7 bases. This CDR3 has 13 residues. V shed 6 bases and J 2 bases; nucleotides not matched to a gene: 7. Germline CDR1 DFQATT, CDR2 SNEGSKA (reference sequence).

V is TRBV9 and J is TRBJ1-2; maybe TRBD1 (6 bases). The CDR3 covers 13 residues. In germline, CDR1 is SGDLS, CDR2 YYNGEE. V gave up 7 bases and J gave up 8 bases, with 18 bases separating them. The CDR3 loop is CASSPGARKGYTF. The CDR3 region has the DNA TGTGCCAGCTCACCAGGGGCCAGGAAAGGCTACACCTTC.

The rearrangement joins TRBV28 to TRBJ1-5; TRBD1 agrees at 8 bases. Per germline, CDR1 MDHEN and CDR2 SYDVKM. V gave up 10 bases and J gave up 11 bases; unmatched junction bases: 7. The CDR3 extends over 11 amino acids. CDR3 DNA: TGTGCCACCAGGGGGCTGGATGCCCAGCATTTT. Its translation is CATRGLDAQHF.

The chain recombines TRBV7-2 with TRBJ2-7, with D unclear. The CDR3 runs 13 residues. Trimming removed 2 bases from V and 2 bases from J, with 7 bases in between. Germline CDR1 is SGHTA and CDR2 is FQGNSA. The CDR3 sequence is CASSLKPAYEQYF. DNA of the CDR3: TGTGCCAGCAGCTTAAAGCCCGCCTACGAGCAGTACTTC.

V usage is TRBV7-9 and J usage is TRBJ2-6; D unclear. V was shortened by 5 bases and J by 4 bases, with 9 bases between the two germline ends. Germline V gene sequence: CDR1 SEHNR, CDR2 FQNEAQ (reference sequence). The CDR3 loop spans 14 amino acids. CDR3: CASSQEGGANVLTF. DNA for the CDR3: TGTGCCAGCAGCCAAGAAGGCGGGGCCAACGTCCTGACTTTC.

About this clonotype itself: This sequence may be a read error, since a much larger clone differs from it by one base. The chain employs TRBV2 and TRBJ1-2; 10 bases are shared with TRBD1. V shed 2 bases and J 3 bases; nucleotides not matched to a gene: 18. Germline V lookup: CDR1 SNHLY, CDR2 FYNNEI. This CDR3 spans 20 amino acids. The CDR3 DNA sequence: TGTGCCAGCAGTGAAAGCTTTGGCTCCGGGACAGGGGTGTTTCACTATGGCTACACCTTC. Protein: CASSESFGSGTGVFHYGYTF.